The entry below gives a single T cell receptor beta chain sequence along with its context. Its antigen is currently unknown. This specimen comes from a study of cytomegalovirus exposure and HLA in healthy donors. 13 Jbeta primers and 60 Vbeta primers were used for the PCR. Sequencing was performed with immunoSEQ multiplex PCR; in TCRdb, only in-frame clones are kept and a portion is missing. The sample yields 200,000 to 250,000 clones, around four fifths seen once. Study-level points and caveats: In a later analysis, the majority of CMV-associated beta chains seemingly showed HLA restriction. Across donors, sequencing depth was assumed by presence/absence analyses to be roughly uniform. Cytomegalovirus association was listed for roughly 160 TCR beta chains.

The V gene end was trimmed by 5 bases and the J gene end by 5 bases; junction bases not matched to a gene: 9. The CDR3 sequence is 15 residues long. Looked up from germline, CDR1 is MNHEY and CDR2 is SMNVEV (reference sequence). The origin of this receptor is a man between 50 and 59 years old in good health and CMV-seronegative. The sequenced sample consisted of PBMCs. The genes are TRBV27 and TRBJ2-5; 9 bases map to TRBD1. In DNA form, the CDR3 reads TGTGCCAGCAGTCGAGATGGGACAGGGCTGGAGACCCAGTACTTC. Its protein product is CASSRDGTGLETQYF.